Listed below are T cell receptor beta chains from one sample, sequenced in a study of CD8 T cells in Susac syndrome. Using its own MiXCR run on the immunoSEQ multiplex PCR reads, TCRdb lists one record per CDR3 protein. The repertoire holds about 120,000 distinct CDR3 sequences, with around 96% as singletons. Sequencing was performed on CD4+ T cells from PBMCs. Receptors were obtained from a human donor with Susac syndrome. The CDR3 runs from the conserved cysteine through the conserved F or W. The order of the fields is J gene, D gene, V gene, clone size, CDR3 protein, CDR3 DNA. A D gene is named only where the DNA matches it firmly. Clone size is not always given. Where it is, it says once, few, many or a class for expanded clones.

J gene: TRBJ2-5; D gene: TRBD1; V gene: TRBV5-1; clone size: NA; CDR3 protein: CASIGTVQETQYF; CDR3 DNA: TGCGCCAGCATCGGGACAGTACAAGAGACCCAGTACTTC
J gene: TRBJ1-2; D gene: NA; V gene: TRBV29-1; clone size: NA; CDR3 protein: CSVPAGDYGYTF; CDR3 DNA: TGCAGCGTGCCAGCAGGGGACTATGGCTACACCTTC
J gene: TRBJ2-5; D gene: NA; V gene: TRBV3-1; clone size: NA; CDR3 protein: CASSQVRGVGETQYF; CDR3 DNA: TGTGCCAGCAGCCAAGTGAGGGGAGTGGGAGAGACCCAGTACTTC
J gene: TRBJ1-1; D gene: TRBD1; V gene: TRBV5-4; clone size: few; CDR3 protein: CASSRDRGTEAFF; CDR3 DNA: TGTGCCAGCAGCCGCGACAGGGGCACTGAAGCTTTCTTT
J gene: TRBJ2-2; D gene: TRBD1; V gene: TRBV3-1; clone size: NA; CDR3 protein: CASSQRTGGSPGELFF; CDR3 DNA: TGTGCCAGCAGCCAACGGACAGGGGGAAGTCCCGGGGAGCTGTTTTTT
J gene: TRBJ1-5; D gene: NA; V gene: TRBV3-1; clone size: NA; CDR3 protein: CASSRAGNQPQHF; CDR3 DNA: TGTGCCAGCAGCCGGGCAGGGAATCAGCCCCAGCATTTT
J gene: TRBJ2-1; D gene: NA; V gene: TRBV20-1; clone size: NA; CDR3 protein: CSARVRDIEQFF; CDR3 DNA: TGCAGTGCTAGAGTCCGGGACATTGAGCAGTTCTTC
J gene: TRBJ1-1; D gene: TRBD1; V gene: TRBV5-6; clone size: NA; CDR3 protein: CASSSPQGARTEAFF; CDR3 DNA: TGTGCCAGCAGCTCACCACAGGGGGCGCGGACTGAAGCTTTCTTT
J gene: TRBJ1-5; D gene: TRBD1; V gene: TRBV28; clone size: NA; CDR3 protein: CASSSGQGFYQPQHF; CDR3 DNA: TGTGCCAGCAGTTCCGGACAGGGTTTTTATCAGCCCCAGCATTTT
J gene: TRBJ2-2; D gene: NA; V gene: TRBV30; clone size: NA; CDR3 protein: CAWRGKSGVGTGELFF; CDR3 DNA: TGTGCCTGGAGGGGGAAAAGCGGCGTTGGCACCGGGGAGCTGTTTTTT
J gene: TRBJ2-1; D gene: TRBD2; V gene: TRBV9; clone size: once; CDR3 protein: CASSTTSGNYNEQFF; CDR3 DNA: TGTGCCAGCTCGACTACTAGCGGGAACTACAATGAGCAGTTCTTC
J gene: TRBJ2-5; D gene: NA; V gene: TRBV3-1; clone size: NA; CDR3 protein: CASSGGLVLQYF; CDR3 DNA: TGTGCCAGCAGCGGTGGGTTGGTACTCCAGTACTTC
J gene: TRBJ2-4; D gene: TRBD2; V gene: TRBV6-1; clone size: once; CDR3 protein: CASSSLGSGSANIQYF; CDR3 DNA: TGTGCCAGCAGCTCTTTGGGTAGCGGGAGCGCGAACATTCAGTACTTC
J gene: TRBJ2-5; D gene: NA; V gene: TRBV23-1; clone size: NA; CDR3 protein: CASSKGKVQETQYF; CDR3 DNA: TGCGCCAGCAGCAAGGGCAAAGTCCAAGAGACCCAGTACTTC
J gene: TRBJ1-5; D gene: TRBD1; V gene: TRBV15; clone size: NA; CDR3 protein: CATSKYPGQGNQPQHF; CDR3 DNA: TGTGCCACCAGCAAATATCCGGGACAGGGAAATCAGCCCCAGCATTTT
J gene: TRBJ2-3; D gene: TRBD1; V gene: TRBV29-1; clone size: NA; CDR3 protein: CSVVAGTGRTDTQYF; CDR3 DNA: TGCAGCGTCGTCGCCGGGACAGGGCGCACAGATACGCAGTATTTT
J gene: TRBJ2-3; D gene: NA; V gene: TRBV7-2; clone size: NA; CDR3 protein: CASSFGSRTDTQYF; CDR3 DNA: TGTGCCAGCAGCTTCGGGAGCCGCACAGATACGCAGTATTTT
J gene: TRBJ2-4; D gene: TRBD2; V gene: TRBV15; clone size: NA; CDR3 protein: CATSSGLAGDQDIQYF; CDR3 DNA: TGTGCCACCAGCAGTGGACTAGCGGGAGATCAGGACATTCAGTACTTC
J gene: TRBJ2-1; D gene: NA; V gene: TRBV6-2/TRBV6-3; clone size: NA; CDR3 protein: CASSWRWRVQDEQFF; CDR3 DNA: TGTGCCAGCAGTTGGCGGTGGAGGGTTCAAGATGAGCAGTTCTTC
J gene: TRBJ1-1; D gene: NA; V gene: TRBV6-2/TRBV6-3; clone size: NA; CDR3 protein: CASSYGPWTEAFF; CDR3 DNA: TGTGCCAGCAGTTACGGCCCCTGGACTGAAGCTTTCTTT
J gene: TRBJ2-1; D gene: NA; V gene: TRBV9; clone size: NA; CDR3 protein: CASSPHLSSYNEQFF; CDR3 DNA: TGTGCCAGCAGCCCCCACCTGAGCTCCTACAATGAGCAGTTCTTC
J gene: TRBJ2-2; D gene: NA; V gene: TRBV24-1; clone size: NA; CDR3 protein: CATRGGQNANTGELFF; CDR3 DNA: TGTGCCACCAGGGGAGGACAGAACGCGAACACCGGGGAGCTGTTTTTT
J gene: TRBJ1-1; D gene: NA; V gene: TRBV29-1; clone size: NA; CDR3 protein: CSVQGRMNTEAFF; CDR3 DNA: TGCAGCGTCCAGGGACGGATGAACACTGAAGCTTTCTTT
J gene: TRBJ2-5; D gene: NA; V gene: TRBV27; clone size: NA; CDR3 protein: CASSFSLQGGETQYF; CDR3 DNA: TGTGCCAGCAGTTTTTCCCTTCAAGGAGGAGAGACCCAGTACTTC
J gene: TRBJ2-5; D gene: TRBD2; V gene: TRBV29-1; clone size: NA; CDR3 protein: CSVLGIAGAETQYF; CDR3 DNA: TGCAGCGTCCTGGGCATAGCGGGAGCGGAGACCCAGTACTTC
J gene: TRBJ2-7; D gene: TRBD2; V gene: TRBV11-1; clone size: once; CDR3 protein: CASSMREAQSYEQYF; CDR3 DNA: TGTGCCAGCAGCATGCGGGAGGCACAATCCTACGAGCAGTACTTC
J gene: TRBJ1-4; D gene: NA; V gene: TRBV28; clone size: once; CDR3 protein: CASRAGGGTLFF; CDR3 DNA: TGTGCCAGCAGGGCTGGGGGAGGGACTCTGTTTTTT
J gene: TRBJ2-3; D gene: TRBD1; V gene: TRBV29-1; clone size: NA; CDR3 protein: CSVVRATGGGSDTQYF; CDR3 DNA: TGCAGCGTTGTACGAGCGACAGGGGGTGGTTCAGATACGCAGTATTTT
J gene: TRBJ1-2; D gene: NA; V gene: TRBV30; clone size: NA; CDR3 protein: CAWSVHSGGAYGYTF; CDR3 DNA: TGTGCCTGGAGTGTACATTCGGGGGGCGCCTATGGCTACACCTTC
J gene: TRBJ2-1; D gene: TRBD2; V gene: TRBV7-2; clone size: NA; CDR3 protein: CASRGLAGGNEQFF; CDR3 DNA: TGTGCCAGCAGGGGACTAGCGGGCGGGAATGAGCAGTTCTTC
J gene: TRBJ2-1; D gene: TRBD2; V gene: TRBV12-5; clone size: once; CDR3 protein: CASGPVAGVRYNEQFF; CDR3 DNA: TGTGCTAGTGGTCCAGTAGCGGGAGTCAGATACAATGAGCAGTTCTTC
J gene: TRBJ2-1; D gene: NA; V gene: TRBV28; clone size: NA; CDR3 protein: CASSPGLGDYNEQFF; CDR3 DNA: TGTGCCAGCAGTCCAGGGTTAGGGGACTACAATGAGCAGTTCTTC
J gene: TRBJ2-1; D gene: TRBD2; V gene: TRBV20-1; clone size: NA; CDR3 protein: CSAVAGGDNEQFF; CDR3 DNA: TGCAGTGCTGTAGCGGGAGGGGACAATGAGCAGTTCTTC
J gene: TRBJ2-7; D gene: NA; V gene: TRBV3-1; clone size: NA; CDR3 protein: CASSQGFGEQYF; CDR3 DNA: TGTGCCAGCAGCCAAGGATTTGGCGAGCAGTACTTC
J gene: TRBJ1-4; D gene: NA; V gene: TRBV29-1; clone size: once; CDR3 protein: CSGRGSATNEKLFF; CDR3 DNA: TGCAGCGGCAGGGGTTCAGCAACTAATGAAAAACTGTTTTTT
J gene: TRBJ2-1; D gene: NA; V gene: TRBV7-9; clone size: NA; CDR3 protein: CASSLLGESKQFF; CDR3 DNA: TGTGCCAGCAGCTTATTGGGGGAGTCGAAGCAGTTCTTC
J gene: TRBJ1-1; D gene: NA; V gene: TRBV20-1; clone size: NA; CDR3 protein: CSASPGWAHTEAFF; CDR3 DNA: TGCAGTGCTAGCCCGGGGTGGGCGCACACTGAAGCTTTCTTT
J gene: TRBJ1-4; D gene: NA; V gene: TRBV30; clone size: NA; CDR3 protein: CAWKEGSEKLFF; CDR3 DNA: TGTGCCTGGAAAGAGGGGAGCGAAAAACTGTTTTTT
J gene: TRBJ2-5; D gene: NA; V gene: TRBV29-1; clone size: NA; CDR3 protein: CSVVRAERTQYF; CDR3 DNA: TGCAGCGTTGTAAGAGCGGAACGGACCCAGTACTTC
J gene: TRBJ1-2; D gene: NA; V gene: TRBV28; clone size: NA; CDR3 protein: CASSYGGVPEGYTF; CDR3 DNA: TGTGCCAGCAGTTACGGAGGCGTCCCGGAGGGCTACACCTTC
J gene: TRBJ1-1; D gene: TRBD1; V gene: TRBV20-1; clone size: NA; CDR3 protein: CSANRGRGTEAFF; CDR3 DNA: TGCAGTGCCAACAGGGGAAGAGGAACTGAAGCTTTCTTT
J gene: TRBJ1-1; D gene: NA; V gene: TRBV29-1; clone size: NA; CDR3 protein: CSVSHKNTEAFF; CDR3 DNA: TGCAGCGTTAGTCACAAAAACACTGAAGCTTTCTTT
J gene: TRBJ1-1; D gene: TRBD1; V gene: TRBV30; clone size: NA; CDR3 protein: CARDRGLSNTEAFF; CDR3 DNA: TGTGCCCGGGACAGGGGCCTGTCGAACACTGAAGCTTTCTTT
J gene: TRBJ1-5; D gene: NA; V gene: TRBV3-1; clone size: NA; CDR3 protein: CASSQDSGRSNQPQHF; CDR3 DNA: TGTGCCAGCAGCCAAGACTCAGGACGTAGCAATCAGCCCCAGCATTTT
J gene: TRBJ1-2; D gene: TRBD1; V gene: TRBV2; clone size: once; CDR3 protein: CASSEIQGNYGYTF; CDR3 DNA: TGTGCCAGCAGTGAAATACAGGGGAACTATGGCTACACCTTC
J gene: TRBJ1-2; D gene: NA; V gene: TRBV6-6; clone size: NA; CDR3 protein: CASSYKDFYGYTF; CDR3 DNA: TGTGCCAGCAGTTATAAGGATTTCTATGGCTACACCTTC
J gene: TRBJ2-3; D gene: NA; V gene: TRBV20-1; clone size: NA; CDR3 protein: CSAPPPSVTDTQYF; CDR3 DNA: TGCAGTGCCCCTCCGCCTAGCGTCACAGATACGCAGTATTTT
J gene: TRBJ2-1; D gene: TRBD1; V gene: TRBV30; clone size: NA; CDR3 protein: CAWISLGQGSGEQFF; CDR3 DNA: TGTGCCTGGATAAGTCTCGGACAGGGGTCGGGTGAGCAGTTCTTC
J gene: TRBJ1-2; D gene: NA; V gene: TRBV6-5; clone size: NA; CDR3 protein: CASSYTGPDYGYTF; CDR3 DNA: TGTGCCAGCAGCTACACAGGACCAGACTATGGCTACACCTTC
J gene: TRBJ2-1; D gene: NA; V gene: TRBV29-1; clone size: NA; CDR3 protein: CSVVVRSSYNEQFF; CDR3 DNA: TGCAGCGTTGTGGTCCGGAGCTCCTACAATGAGCAGTTCTTC
J gene: TRBJ2-3; D gene: TRBD2; V gene: TRBV3-1; clone size: once; CDR3 protein: CASSQVSAGVRNTQYF; CDR3 DNA: TGTGCCAGCAGCCAAGTATCAGCGGGAGTACGGAATACGCAGTATTTT
J gene: TRBJ2-5; D gene: TRBD2; V gene: TRBV9; clone size: NA; CDR3 protein: CASSVGLAGKETQYF; CDR3 DNA: TGTGCCAGCAGCGTAGGACTAGCGGGAAAAGAGACCCAGTACTTC